The T cell receptor (beta chain) described here comes from a study of T cell changes during pregnancy in multiple sclerosis. The trim removed 3 bases at V and 7 bases at J, leaving 9 bases unmatched. Germline lookup yields CDR1 GTSNPN and CDR2 SVGIG (reference sequence). The CDR3 runs to 13 residues. Clones were read by immunoSEQ multiplex PCR, and TCRdb kept only the in-frame ones, dropping some. The top ten clones hold under 0.3% of a sample with around 64,000 clones, 80% to 95% of them seen once. The TCR originated in a female donor with multiple sclerosis, enrolled in a pregnancy study. V and J are TRBV30 and TRBJ2-7; TRBD1 aligns across 7 bases. The sequencing here drew on CD4+ T cells from peripheral blood mononuclear cells, taken after pregnancy. The CDR3 DNA reads as TGTGCCTGGAGCCGGGACAGCCGGGGTGAGCAGTACTTC. Residues: CAWSRDSRGEQYF.